The next 26 T cell receptor beta chains were all read from a single sample in a study of T cell clonotyping in hematopoietic cell transplantation. Using immunoSEQ multiplex PCR, the repertoire was profiled, and TCRdb retains in-frame clones only, with some absent. The profile shows some 10,000 clones, 46% of them singletons. The specimen was PBMCs, collected 30 days after allogeneic stem cell transplant. These TCRs come from a male patient in his fifties who had an allogeneic stem cell transplant from an unrelated donor, so the T cells may come from the graft donor. Some clones in this sample may be carry-over from other donors' samples.

This clone has more than one count but fewer than ten. This chain connects TRBV6-5 to TRBJ2-7; TRBD2 agrees at 10 bases. V lost 6 bases and J lost 5; bases outside the gene matches: 4. CDR1 is MNHEY and CDR2 is SVGAGI in the germline V gene. This CDR3 is built from 13 residues. Written as DNA, the CDR3 is TGTGCCAGCAGGGCTAGCGGGAGCGACGAGCAGTACTTC. Translation: CASRASGSDEQYF.

This clone was seen a few times. The chain is built from TRBV27 and TRBJ1-6, with D unresolved. The CDR3 has 13 amino acids. Trimming removed 3 bases from V and 4 bases from J, with 4 bases in between. The germline gives CDR1 MNHEY, CDR2 SMNVEV (reference sequence). The CDR3 loop is CASSFQYNSPLHF. Written as DNA, the CDR3 is TGTGCCAGCAGTTTCCAATATAATTCACCCCTCCACTTT.

This clone turned up a few times. The J gene is TRBJ2-7, the V gene TRBV19; D gene ambiguous. CDR3 size: 13 residues. Germline V gene lookup returns CDR1 LNHDA and CDR2 SQIVND (reference sequence). The V and J ends lost 3 bases and 3 bases respectively, with 9 bases between them. Here the CDR3 reads CASSINGLYEQYF. CDR3 nucleotide sequence: TGTGCCAGTAGTATTAACGGCCTCTACGAGCAGTACTTC. Full variable domain (missing parts from reference TRBV19 and TRBJ2-7): DGGITQSPKYLFRKEGQNVTLSCEQNLNHDAMYWYRQDPGQGLRLIYYSQIVNDFQKGDIAEGYSVSREKKESFPLTVTSAQKNPTAFYLCASSINGLYEQYFGPGTRLTVT.

The chain joins TRBV30 to TRBJ2-7; D not resolved. From germline, CDR1 is GTSNPN and CDR2 SVGIG (reference sequence). The V gene lost 5 bases and the J gene lost 4 bases, with 9 bases spanning the gap. The CDR3 runs to 11 residues. The chain's CDR3 is CAWSLGYEQYF. The CDR3 nucleotides read TGTGCCTGGTCCTTAGGGTACGAGCAGTACTTC.

In this sample, this clone turned up once. The chain uses TRBV30 and TRBJ1-1, with no clear D. Germline lookup yields CDR1 GTSNPN and CDR2 SVGIG (reference sequence). CDR3 length: 13 amino acids. With 4 bases removed from V and 3 bases from J, the gap between germline ends came to 12 bases. The DNA of the CDR3 is TGTGCCTGGAAGGACTCGGGCGACACTGAAGCTTTCTTT. This gives the protein CAWKDSGDTEAFF.

The chain is built from TRBV6-5 and TRBJ1-6; D ambiguous. Germline CDR1 is MNHEY and CDR2 is SVGAGI. The CDR3 sequence is 12 residues long. Trimming removed 5 bases from V and 10 bases from J, with 9 bases in between. DNA for the CDR3: TGTGCCAGCAGTCTTCTAAACTCACCCCTCCACTTT. Translation gives CASSLLNSPLHF.

This clone was picked up a small number of times. The junction does not match germline at one end; this may be a read error. This sequence joins TRBV28 and TRBJ2-7; D remains unclear. The CDR3 extends over 11 amino acids. Germline-derived CDR1 and CDR2 are MDHEN and SYDVKM. DNA for the CDR3: TGTGCCAGCAGTTACCCAGAACAGAAGATCTTC. The encoded protein is CASSYPEQKIF.

The V gene is TRBV4-1, the J gene TRBJ2-7; 12 nucleotides agree with TRBD2. This CDR3 contains 15 residues. Looked up from germline, CDR1 is MGHRA and CDR2 is YSYEKL. V lost 3 bases and J lost 3; bases outside the gene matches: 3. The CDR3 DNA is TGCGCCAGCAGCCAGACTAGCGGGAGCGACTACGAGCAGTACTTC. It translates to CASSQTSGSDYEQYF.

The J gene is TRBJ2-7, the V gene TRBV29-1; D gene ambiguous. The V end was cut by 7 bases, the J end by 0 bases, with 13 bases between. This CDR3 has 13 residues. Germline CDR1 SQVTM, CDR2 ANQGSEA. Here the CDR3 reads CSAFGSSSYEQYF. CDR3 nucleotide sequence: TGCAGCGCCTTCGGGTCTAGCTCCTACGAGCAGTACTTC.

This clone was detected a few times. This chain uses TRBV19 with TRBJ1-1, with 8 bases fitting TRBD1. Germline V gives CDR1 LNHDA, CDR2 SQIVND (reference sequence). The CDR3 spans 12 residues. J lost 6 bases, V lost 5 bases, and 2 bases had no gene match. In DNA form, the CDR3 reads TGTGCCAGTAGTCGACAGGGGCCTGAAGCTTTCTTT. It translates to CASSRQGPEAFF.

The gene calls are TRBV30 and TRBJ1-2, with D tentatively TRBD1 (5 bases). CDR3 length: 13 residues. From germline, CDR1 is GTSNPN and CDR2 SVGIG (reference sequence). V dropped 0 bases and J dropped 6 bases, with 11 bases sitting between them. DNA for the CDR3: TGTGCCTGGAGTGTAAGGGGAGCGGATGGCTACACCTTC. Translation: CAWSVRGADGYTF.

The V gene is TRBV29-1, the J gene TRBJ1-1, with D possibly being TRBD1 (5 bases). Trimming left V 4 bases short and J 1 base short, with 7 bases between. Germline V gene sequence: CDR1 SQVTM, CDR2 ANQGSEA. This CDR3 comprises 12 residues. The CDR3 DNA reads as TGCAGCGTTGGCCAGGGGAACACTGAAGCTTTCTTT. Translated: CSVGQGNTEAFF.

V and J are TRBV5-1 and TRBJ2-5, with a weak D call TRBD1 (6 bases). The CDR3 sequence is 12 residues long. Trimming stripped 3 bases from V and 4 bases from J, with 7 bases between. Germline CDR1 SGHRS, CDR2 YFSETQ. CDR3: CASSSDRETQYF. The CDR3 region has the DNA TGCGCCAGCAGCTCGGACAGAGAGACCCAGTACTTC. The whole variable domain, remainder taken from reference TRBV5-1 and TRBJ2-5, is KAGVTQTPRYLIKTRGQQVTLSCSPISGHRSVSWYQQTPGQGLQFLFEYFSETQRNKGNFPGRFSGRQFSNSRSEMNVSTLELGDSALYLCASSSDRETQYFGPGTRLLVL.

This rearrangement joins TRBV6-5 to TRBJ2-7; 7 bases are a match to TRBD1. Germline loops: CDR1 MNHEY, CDR2 SVGAGI. The CDR3 spans 15 residues. V gave up 5 bases and J gave up 4 bases; unmatched junction bases: 11. The CDR3 nucleotides read TGTGCCAGCAGTACACAGAGACAGGGCCGTTACGAGCAGTACTTC. This sequence encodes CASSTQRQGRYEQYF.

The gene calls are TRBV7-2 and TRBJ2-3; 7 bases are shared with TRBD2. From germline, CDR1 is SGHTA and CDR2 FQGNSA. Germline trimming cut 5 bases from V and 1 base from J; bases unmatched to any gene: 6. The CDR3 loop spans 15 amino acids. CDR3 nucleotides: TGTGCCAGCAGCACCGCCGCGGGAGGCACAGATACGCAGTATTTT. Amino acids: CASSTAAGGTDTQYF.

This chain joins TRBV19 and TRBJ1-5; unclear D gene. This CDR3 has 15 amino acids. Looked up from germline, CDR1 is LNHDA and CDR2 is SQIVND (reference sequence). The V gene lost 1 base and the J gene lost 0 bases, with 7 bases spanning the gap. CDR3 DNA sequence: TGTGCCAGTAGTATAGTCCCGTTTAGCAATCAGCCCCAGCATTTT. Residues: CASSIVPFSNQPQHF.

The chain couples TRBV30 to TRBJ1-5, with 7 positions matching TRBD1. Germline CDR1 and CDR2: GTSNPN and SVGIG (reference sequence). J gave up 1 base and V 5 bases, and 5 bases lay outside the gene matches. The CDR3 consists of 14 residues. CDR3 residues: CAWPRQGSNQPQHF. In DNA, the CDR3 is TGTGCCTGGCCTCGACAGGGCAGCAATCAGCCCCAGCATTTT.

V usage is TRBV2 and J usage is TRBJ2-7; 11 bases line up with TRBD2. CDR1 is SNHLY and CDR2 is FYNNEI in the germline V gene. Trimming took 6 bases from V and 3 from J; bases not matched to a gene: 1. CDR3 length equals 13 residues. The CDR3, as DNA: TGTGCCAGCAGCACTAGCGGGGGCTACGAGCAGTACTTC. Its translation is CASSTSGGYEQYF.

The gene calls are TRBV30 and TRBJ2-2; 9 bases fit TRBD2. The CDR3 covers 17 residues. Germline-derived CDR1 and CDR2 are GTSNPN and SVGIG (reference sequence). V dropped 0 bases and J dropped 1; count of bases not matched to a gene: 6. This CDR3 reads CAWSVELAGENTGELFF. In DNA, the CDR3 is TGTGCCTGGAGTGTTGAACTAGCGGGTGAGAACACCGGGGAGCTGTTTTTT.

The chain is built from TRBV30 and TRBJ1-1, with D possibly TRBD1 on 6 matching bases. V dropped 1 base and J dropped 3 bases, with 9 bases sitting between them. This CDR3 is built from 13 residues. Germline CDR1 is GTSNPN and CDR2 is SVGIG (reference sequence). The CDR3 protein is CAWSGNRDTEAFF. CDR3 in DNA: TGTGCCTGGAGTGGAAACAGGGACACTGAAGCTTTCTTT.

The V gene is TRBV28, the J gene TRBJ2-5; 8 bases match TRBD1. The CDR3 consists of 14 residues. Germline V CDR1 and CDR2: MDHEN, SYDVKM. After removal of 4 bases from V and 3 bases from J, the junction contained 4 bases not matched to a gene. The DNA for the CDR3 is TGTGCCAGCAGTTCCCCGGACAGGGAAGAGACCCAGTACTTC. Its protein product is CASSSPDREETQYF. The full variable domain, its missing parts supplied by reference TRBV28 and TRBJ2-5, is DVKVTQSSRYLVKRTGEKVFLECVQDMDHENMFWYRQDPGLGLRLIYFSYDVKMKEKGDIPEGYSVSREKKERFSLILESASTNQTSMYLCASSSPDREETQYFGPGTRLLVL.

This chain's CDR3 is CASSQLGRGPEQYF. CDR3 coding DNA: TGCGCCAGCAGCCAACTAGGCAGGGGGCCCGAGCAGTACTTC. V is TRBV4-1 and J is TRBJ2-7; 8 positions match TRBD1. Germline trimming cut 2 bases from V and 6 bases from J; bases unmatched to any gene: 6. The length of the CDR3 is 14 residues. The germline CDR1 and CDR2 sequences are MGHRA and YSYEKL.

This clone was found once. The gene calls are TRBV30 and TRBJ2-7, with 8 nucleotides matching TRBD2. V dropped 0 bases and J dropped 2; count of bases not matched to a gene: 3. Germline CDR1 is GTSNPN and CDR2 is SVGIG (reference sequence). The CDR3 runs to 14 residues. The CDR3 here is CAWSVQREPYEQYF. CDR3 DNA sequence: TGTGCCTGGAGTGTCCAGCGGGAGCCCTACGAGCAGTACTTC.

The chain joins TRBV5-1 to TRBJ2-7, with TRBD2 matching 11 bases. Germline trimming cut 4 bases from V and 2 bases from J; bases unmatched to any gene: 5. The CDR3 is 15 amino acids. Germline CDR1 is SGHRS and CDR2 is YFSETQ. CDR3 region: CASSTLAGGAYEQYF. The DNA of the CDR3 is TGCGCCAGCAGCACCCTAGCGGGAGGTGCCTACGAGCAGTACTTC.

This clone has a handful of counts. This rearrangement joins TRBV19 to TRBJ1-2; 7 bases align to TRBD1. Losses at the gene ends were 4 bases for V and 2 bases for J; bases not matched to a gene: 7. CDR3 length equals 15 residues. Germline assignment: CDR1 LNHDA and CDR2 SQIVND (reference sequence). CDR3 nucleotide sequence: TGTGCCAGTAGTAGGGGGACAGATACGAACTATGGCTACACCTTC. It yields the protein CASSRGTDTNYGYTF.

This clone was seen a handful of times. The chain has TRBV6-5 and TRBJ1-4, with a possible D match to TRBD1 (6 bases). CDR3 size: 14 residues. Germline values: CDR1 MNHEY, CDR2 SVGAGI. V lost 6 bases and J 5 bases, leaving 13 bases between the germline ends. CDR3 in amino acids: CASRRQAQNEKLFF. In DNA, the CDR3 is TGTGCCAGCAGACGACAGGCTCAGAATGAAAAACTGTTTTTT.